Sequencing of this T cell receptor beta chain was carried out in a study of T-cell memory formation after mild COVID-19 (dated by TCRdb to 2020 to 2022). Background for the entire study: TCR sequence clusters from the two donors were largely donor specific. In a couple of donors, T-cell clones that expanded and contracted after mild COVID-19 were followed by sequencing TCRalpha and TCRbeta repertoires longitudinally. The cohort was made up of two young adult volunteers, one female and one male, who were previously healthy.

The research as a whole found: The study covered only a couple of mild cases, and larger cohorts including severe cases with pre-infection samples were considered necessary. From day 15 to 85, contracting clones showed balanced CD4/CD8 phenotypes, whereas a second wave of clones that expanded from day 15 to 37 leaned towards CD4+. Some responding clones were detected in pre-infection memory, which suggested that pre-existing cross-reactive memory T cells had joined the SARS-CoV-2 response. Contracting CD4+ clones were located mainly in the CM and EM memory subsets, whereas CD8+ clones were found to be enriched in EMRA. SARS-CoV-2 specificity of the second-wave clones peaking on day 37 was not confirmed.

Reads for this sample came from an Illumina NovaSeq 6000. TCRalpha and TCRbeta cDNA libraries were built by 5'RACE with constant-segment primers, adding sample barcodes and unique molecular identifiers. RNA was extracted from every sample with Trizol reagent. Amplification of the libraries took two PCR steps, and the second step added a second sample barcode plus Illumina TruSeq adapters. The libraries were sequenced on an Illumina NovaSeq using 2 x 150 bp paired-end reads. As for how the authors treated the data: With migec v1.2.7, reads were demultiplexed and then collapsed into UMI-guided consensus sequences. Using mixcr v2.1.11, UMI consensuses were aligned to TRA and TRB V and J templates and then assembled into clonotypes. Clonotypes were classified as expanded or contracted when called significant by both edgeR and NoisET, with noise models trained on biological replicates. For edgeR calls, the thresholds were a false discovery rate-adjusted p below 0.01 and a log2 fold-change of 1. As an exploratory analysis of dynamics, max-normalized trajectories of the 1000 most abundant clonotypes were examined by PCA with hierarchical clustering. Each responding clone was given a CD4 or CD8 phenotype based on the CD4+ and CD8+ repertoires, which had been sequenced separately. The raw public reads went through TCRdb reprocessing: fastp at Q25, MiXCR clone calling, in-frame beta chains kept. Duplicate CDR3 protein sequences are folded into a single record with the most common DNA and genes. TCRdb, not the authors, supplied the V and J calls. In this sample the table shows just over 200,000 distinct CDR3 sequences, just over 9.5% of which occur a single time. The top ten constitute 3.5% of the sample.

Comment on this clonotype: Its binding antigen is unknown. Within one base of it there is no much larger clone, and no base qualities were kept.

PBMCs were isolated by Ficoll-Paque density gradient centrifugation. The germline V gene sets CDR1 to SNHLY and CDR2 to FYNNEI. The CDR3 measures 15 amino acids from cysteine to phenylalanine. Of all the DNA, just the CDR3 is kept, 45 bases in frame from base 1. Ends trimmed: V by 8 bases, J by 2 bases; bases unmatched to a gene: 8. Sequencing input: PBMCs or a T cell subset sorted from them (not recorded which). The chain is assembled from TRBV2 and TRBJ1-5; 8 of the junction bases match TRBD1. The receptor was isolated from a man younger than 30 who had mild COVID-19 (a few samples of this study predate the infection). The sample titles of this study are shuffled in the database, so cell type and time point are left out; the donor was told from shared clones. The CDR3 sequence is CASQEDRVGNQPQHF. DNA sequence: TGTGCCAGCCAGGAGGACAGGGTAGGCAATCAGCCCCAGCATTTT.